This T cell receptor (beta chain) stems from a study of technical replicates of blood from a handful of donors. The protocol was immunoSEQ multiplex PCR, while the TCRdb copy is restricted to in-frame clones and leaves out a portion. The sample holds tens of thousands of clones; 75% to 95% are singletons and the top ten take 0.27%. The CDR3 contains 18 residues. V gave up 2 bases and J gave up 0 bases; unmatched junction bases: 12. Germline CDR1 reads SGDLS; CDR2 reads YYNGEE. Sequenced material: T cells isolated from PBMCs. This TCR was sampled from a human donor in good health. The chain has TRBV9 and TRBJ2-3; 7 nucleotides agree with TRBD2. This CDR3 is CASSVGDGGTLSTDTQYF. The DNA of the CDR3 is TGTGCCAGCAGCGTTGGTGACGGGGGGACCCTAAGCACAGATACGCAGTATTTT.